The 22 T cell receptor beta chains in this list originate from one sample, sequenced in a study of shared clonotypes between healthy human individuals. Method: immunoSEQ multiplex PCR; TCRdb's copy keeps in-frame clones and lacks some. The data contain about 680,000 clones, 92% of them singletons. Positively selected for CCR7, the CD45RO-negative cells used as naive CD8 cells excluded terminally differentiated effector memory CD45RA+ cells. Sequencing was performed on naive CD8+ T cells sorted from blood. These receptors came from a man under 40 in good health.

For the CDR3, the DNA is TGTGCCAGCAGGCCAAGCGGTAGCTCCTACAATGAGCAGTTCTTC. This encodes CASRPSGSSYNEQFF. The gene calls are TRBV7-8 and TRBJ2-1; maybe TRBD2 (5 bases). The CDR3 has 15 amino acids. Germline CDR1 SGHVS, CDR2 FQNEAQ. Trimming took off 6 bases at V and 0 bases at J, with 12 bases between the two ends.

The CDR3 coding sequence is TGTGCCAGCAGCCCTTCGTACAGAATATACACAGATACGCAGTATTTT. Translating gives CASSPSYRIYTDTQYF. The rearrangement joins TRBV5-8 to TRBJ2-3; no definite D call. This CDR3 has 16 residues. CDR1 SGHTS and CDR2 YDEGEE come from the germline V gene. V lost 4 bases and J lost 2, with 17 bases in between.

This chain links TRBV7-9 with TRBJ2-7; D assignment may be TRBD1 or TRBD2 (5 bases each). This CDR3 spans 13 amino acids. V was pared by 4 bases and J by 4 bases, with 11 bases between. The germline gives CDR1 SEHNR, CDR2 FQNEAQ (reference sequence). CDR3: CASSYRGLYEQYF. CDR3 coding DNA: TGTGCCAGCAGCTACCGGGGCCTTTACGAGCAGTACTTC. The full variable domain, with the rest looked up from reference TRBV7-9 and TRBJ2-7, is DTGVSQNPRHKITKRGQNVTFRCDPISEHNRLYWYRQTLGQGPEFLTYFQNEAQLEKSRLLSDRFSAERPKGSFSTLEIQRTEQGDSAMYLCASSYRGLYEQYFGPGTRLTVT.

The table lists this clone with a few counts. The J gene is TRBJ2-3, the V gene TRBV7-6; D may be TRBD2 (6 bases). The V gene lost 5 bases and the J gene lost 4 bases, with 19 bases spanning the gap. The CDR3 spans 16 residues. Germline loops: CDR1 SGHVS, CDR2 FNYEAQ. The CDR3 region is CASSPYRELLSDTQYF. The CDR3 bases are TGTGCCAGCAGCCCATACCGGGAGCTGCTCTCAGATACGCAGTATTTT. The full variable domain, in which reference TRBV7-6 and TRBJ2-3 provide the parts outside the CDR3, is GAGVSQSPRYKVTKRGQDVALRCDPISGHVSLYWYRQALGQGPEFLTYFNYEAQQDKSGLPNDRFSAERPEGSISTLTIQRTEQRDSAMYRCASSPYRELLSDTQYFGPGTRLTVL.

The chain links TRBV7-8 to TRBJ2-5; D is uncertain. Germline CDR1 reads SGHVS; CDR2 reads FQNEAQ. V dropped 7 bases and J dropped 1 base, with 10 bases sitting between them. This CDR3 region has 13 residues. CDR3 residues: CASTLTTQETQYF. CDR3 DNA sequence: TGTGCCAGCACCCTCACCACCCAAGAGACCCAGTACTTC.

The rearrangement uses TRBV5-1 and TRBJ2-7, with 9 bases lining up with TRBD1. V shed 3 bases, J shed 2 bases, and the junction held 15 bases outside the gene matches. Germline CDR1 and CDR2: SGHRS and YFSETQ. The CDR3 consists of 18 residues. CDR3 DNA: TGCGCCAGCAGCTGGGCCCCGACAGGGGGAGATTGGGCCTACGAGCAGTACTTC. It is translated as CASSWAPTGGDWAYEQYF.

The sample holds one count of this clone. The V call is TRBV11-2, the J call TRBJ2-1; D gene uncertain. With 0 bases removed from V and 9 bases from J, the gap between germline ends came to 6 bases. The germline V gene has CDR1 SGHAT and CDR2 FQNNGV. The CDR3 is made up of 12 amino acids. The CDR3, as DNA: TGTGCCAGCAGCTTAGACGGTACTGAGCAGTTCTTC. Amino acids: CASSLDGTEQFF.

A remark on this clone: The identical CDR3 is also encoded by other nucleotide sequences in the sample. This chain joins TRBV19 and TRBJ2-7; TRBD1 might be the D (6 bases). Germline loops: CDR1 LNHDA, CDR2 SQIVND (reference sequence). The CDR3 runs to 14 residues. Trimming removed 3 bases at V and 1 base at J, with 10 bases between. In DNA form, the CDR3 reads TGTGCCAGTAGTATCACGGACAGTTCCTACGAGCAGTACTTC. Translation: CASSITDSSYEQYF. Together with reference TRBV19 and TRBJ2-7, the CDR3 gives the full variable domain: DGGITQSPKYLFRKEGQNVTLSCEQNLNHDAMYWYRQDPGQGLRLIYYSQIVNDFQKGDIAEGYSVSREKKESFPLTVTSAQKNPTAFYLCASSITDSSYEQYFGPGTRLTVT.

The chain has TRBV18 and TRBJ2-3; 9 bases are a match to TRBD1. The CDR3 loop spans 18 amino acids. CDR1 is KGHSH and CDR2 is LQKENI in the germline V gene. The ends lost 2 bases at V and 1 base at J; junction bases unmatched: 10. CDR3: CASSPENTGGPRTDTQYF. The DNA of the CDR3 is TGTGCCAGCTCACCAGAAAACACAGGGGGCCCGCGCACAGATACGCAGTATTTT.

The chain couples TRBV7-6 to TRBJ2-7; D is possibly TRBD2 (5 bases). Germline CDR1 reads SGHVS; CDR2 reads FNYEAQ. Deletions cut 2 bases from V and 1 base from J, with 9 bases between. This CDR3 has 14 residues. CDR3 amino acids: CASSLLERSYEQYF. Written as DNA, the CDR3 is TGTGCCAGCAGCTTATTGGAGCGGTCCTACGAGCAGTACTTC.

J is TRBJ1-2 and V is TRBV13, with D uncertain. This CDR3 has 13 amino acids. Between the trimmed V and J ends, which lost 5 bases and 4 bases, there was a span of 11 bases. In germline, CDR1 is PRHDT, CDR2 FYEKMQ (reference sequence). The CDR3 DNA follows: TGTGCCAGCAGCCTCCGGACTGGCTATGGCTACACCTTC. This sequence encodes CASSLRTGYGYTF.

The chain couples TRBV7-9 to TRBJ2-3, with D unclear. Germline CDR1 and CDR2: SEHNR and FQNEAQ (reference sequence). The CDR3 has 13 residues. With 8 bases removed from V and 0 bases from J, the gap between germline ends came to 9 bases. The CDR3 DNA follows: TGTGCCAGCCAGATAGTAAGCACAGATACGCAGTATTTT. Translating gives CASQIVSTDTQYF.

CDR3 in amino acids: CASSQETIPGYPYSYEQYF. The DNA of the CDR3 is TGCGCCAGCAGCCAAGAGACAATCCCCGGGTATCCGTACTCCTACGAGCAGTACTTC. The chain is built from TRBV4-3 and TRBJ2-7; D gene unclear. V was pared by 0 bases and J by 0 bases, with 21 bases between. This CDR3 spans 19 amino acids. Germline-derived CDR1 and CDR2 are LGHNA and YSLEER.

This chain links TRBV5-1 with TRBJ2-1, with TRBD2 identical over 7 bases. After removal of 4 bases from V and 9 bases from J, the junction contained 16 bases not matched to a gene. CDR1 is SGHRS, CDR2 YFSETQ, per germline. The CDR3 has 16 residues. The CDR3 DNA reads TGCGCCAGCAGCCATTATAGCGGGCGAACGGGCAGTGAGCAGTTCTTC. It codes for CASSHYSGRTGSEQFF. The complete variable domain, with remaining parts taken from reference TRBV5-1 and TRBJ2-1, reads KAGVTQTPRYLIKTRGQQVTLSCSPISGHRSVSWYQQTPGQGLQFLFEYFSETQRNKGNFPGRFSGRQFSNSRSEMNVSTLELGDSALYLCASSHYSGRTGSEQFFGPGTRLTVL.

This chain joins TRBV28 and TRBJ2-1, with D perhaps assigned TRBD1 or TRBD2 (5 bases each). CDR1 and CDR2 (germline): MDHEN, SYDVKM. The CDR3 has 13 amino acids. V lost 3 bases to trimming and J lost 7 bases, with 10 bases between them. The DNA of the CDR3 is TGTGCCAGCAGTTTTTTGGGGGATAATGAGCAGTTCTTC. Amino acid sequence: CASSFLGDNEQFF.

This chain links TRBV5-4 with TRBJ1-1; D is unresolved. Deletions cut 0 bases from V and 3 bases from J, with 12 bases between. Germline V lookup: CDR1 SGHNT, CDR2 YYREEE (reference sequence). This CDR3 region has 15 residues. The CDR3 spells CASSLVPDSDTEAFF. The CDR3 DNA reads TGTGCCAGCAGCTTGGTTCCAGATTCTGACACTGAAGCTTTCTTT.

V is TRBV10-3 and J is TRBJ1-2; the D gene is possibly TRBD1 (5 bases). The CDR3 length is 16 residues. Trimming took off 7 bases at V and 1 base at J, with 19 bases between the two ends. Germline V gene lookup returns CDR1 ENHRY and CDR2 SYGVKD. CDR3 protein: CAIMTAGPLDNYGYTF. CDR3 bases: TGTGCCATCATGACGGCAGGGCCCCTTGATAACTATGGCTACACCTTC.

In regard to this clone: The same CDR3 is also encoded by other DNA sequences in this sample. The CDR3 DNA is TGTGCCAGCTCCCCCCCCACAGATACGCAGTATTTT. Amino acid sequence: CASSPPTDTQYF. The V and J genes are TRBV18 and TRBJ2-3; D uncertain. Germline-derived CDR1 and CDR2 are KGHSH and LQKENI. This CDR3 is 12 amino acids long. V lost 6 bases and J 2 bases, leaving 6 bases between the germline ends.

The gene calls are TRBV27 and TRBJ2-1; D is uncertain. Germline CDR1 reads MNHEY; CDR2 reads SMNVEV (reference sequence). The CDR3 extends over 15 amino acids. Deletions cut 5 bases from V and 2 bases from J, with 13 bases between. CDR3 sequence: CASSADDITYNEQFF. CDR3 nucleotide sequence: TGTGCCAGCAGTGCGGACGATATTACCTACAATGAGCAGTTCTTC.

The J gene is TRBJ2-3, the V gene TRBV7-6, with TRBD2 matching over 10 bases. This CDR3 is built from 16 residues. From germline, CDR1 is SGHVS and CDR2 FNYEAQ. Trimming removed 5 bases from V and 6 bases from J; junction bases left unmatched: 11. The CDR3 loop is CASSPEEELAGDTQYF. The CDR3 nucleotides are TGTGCCAGCAGCCCAGAGGAAGAACTAGCGGGGGATACGCAGTATTTT.

The V gene is TRBV18, the J gene TRBJ2-2; 10 bases agree with TRBD1. The CDR3 consists of 13 residues. With V trimmed by 8 bases and J by 4 bases, 1 base remained unmatched. In germline, CDR1 is KGHSH, CDR2 LQKENI. The CDR3 nucleotides read TGTGCCAGCGGGACAGGGGTCACCGGGGAGCTGTTTTTT. Protein sequence: CASGTGVTGELFF.

Here the CDR3 DNA reads TGTGCCAGCAGAGATTCTAGCGGGAGGGCCAATGAGCAGTTCTTC. Translation gives CASRDSSGRANEQFF. The chain couples TRBV6-5 to TRBJ2-1; 12 bases are a match to TRBD2. The CDR3 is 15 residues long. V shed 6 bases, J shed 6 bases, and the junction held 6 bases outside the gene matches. Germline loops: CDR1 MNHEY, CDR2 SVGAGI.